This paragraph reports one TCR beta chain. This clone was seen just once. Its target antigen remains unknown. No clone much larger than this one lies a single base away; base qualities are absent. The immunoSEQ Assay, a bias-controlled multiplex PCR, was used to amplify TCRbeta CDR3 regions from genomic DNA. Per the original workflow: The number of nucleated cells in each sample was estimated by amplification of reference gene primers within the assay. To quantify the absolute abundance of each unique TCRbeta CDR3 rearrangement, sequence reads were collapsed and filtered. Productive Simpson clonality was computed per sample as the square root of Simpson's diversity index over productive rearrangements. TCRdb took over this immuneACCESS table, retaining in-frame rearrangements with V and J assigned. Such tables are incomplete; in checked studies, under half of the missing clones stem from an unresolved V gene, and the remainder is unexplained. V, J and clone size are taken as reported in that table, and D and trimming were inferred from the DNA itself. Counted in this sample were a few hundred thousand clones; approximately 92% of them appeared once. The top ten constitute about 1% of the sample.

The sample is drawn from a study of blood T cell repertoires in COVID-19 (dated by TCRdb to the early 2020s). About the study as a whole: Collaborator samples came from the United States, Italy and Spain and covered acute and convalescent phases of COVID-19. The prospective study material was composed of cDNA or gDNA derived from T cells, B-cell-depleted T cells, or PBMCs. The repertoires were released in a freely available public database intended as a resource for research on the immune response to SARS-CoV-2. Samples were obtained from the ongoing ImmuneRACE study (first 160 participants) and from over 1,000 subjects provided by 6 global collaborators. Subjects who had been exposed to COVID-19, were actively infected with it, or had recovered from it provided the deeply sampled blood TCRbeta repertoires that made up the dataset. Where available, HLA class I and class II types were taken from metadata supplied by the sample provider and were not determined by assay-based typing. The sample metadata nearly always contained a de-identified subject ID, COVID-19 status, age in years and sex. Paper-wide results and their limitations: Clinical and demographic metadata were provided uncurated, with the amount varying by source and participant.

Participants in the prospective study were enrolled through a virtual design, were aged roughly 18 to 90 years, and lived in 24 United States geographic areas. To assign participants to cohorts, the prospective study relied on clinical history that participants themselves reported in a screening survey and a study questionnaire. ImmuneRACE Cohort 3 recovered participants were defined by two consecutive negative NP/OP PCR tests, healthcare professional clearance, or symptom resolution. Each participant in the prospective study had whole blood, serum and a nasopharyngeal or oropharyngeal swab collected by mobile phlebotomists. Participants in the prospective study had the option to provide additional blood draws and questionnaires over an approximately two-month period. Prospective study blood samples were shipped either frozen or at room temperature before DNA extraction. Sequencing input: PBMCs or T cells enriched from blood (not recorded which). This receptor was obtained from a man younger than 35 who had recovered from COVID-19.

This receptor carries the CDR3 CASSLGSRGAYEQYF. The sequenced DNA is TGTGCCAGCAGCTTAGGATCCAGGGGAGCTTACGAGCAGTACTTC. The sequence is built from TRBV7-9 and TRBJ2-7; TRBD1 is possibly the D segment (6 matching bases). From its cysteine to its phenylalanine, the CDR3 spans 15 amino acids. The kept DNA is CDR3 alone, 45 bases in frame from the first base. Cut back by 1 base and 4 bases, the V and J ends lie 14 bases apart. CDR1 SEHNR and CDR2 FQNEAQ are derived from the germline V gene (reference sequence).